This T cell receptor (beta chain) was sequenced for a study of T cells in Graves' hyperthyroidism and ophthalmopathy. Study-level points and caveats: In the blood, most expanded thyroid clonotypes above 0.001 appeared as well.

The study defined stable Graves' hyperthyroidism as no ophthalmopathy progression within 18 months. Patients were excluded because of uncontrolled infection, other autoimmune disease, pregnancy or lactation. The CDR3 spans 14 residues. Trimming took off 3 bases at V and 0 bases at J, with 8 bases between the two ends. Germline values: CDR1 LNHDA, CDR2 SQIVND (reference sequence). RNA transcripts provided the source from which TCR beta CDR3 regions were amplified. A set of HTBI primers served as the primers for a first-round RT-PCR of the TCR CDR3. TCRdb reanalysed the multiplex PCR reads using MiXCR and keeps one entry per CDR3 protein. The profile shows 500,000 to 600,000 distinct CDR3 sequences, about 43% of them singletons. This clonotype was counted ten times or more. Its matching antigen is unknown.

The TCR was taken from a woman aged 18-29 years with Graves' hyperthyroidism. Sequencing input: peripheral blood or thyroid tissue (not recorded which). This chain connects TRBV19 to TRBJ1-1; D unclear. CDR3 sequence reads: CASSMWPLNTEAFF. CDR3 DNA sequence: TGTGCCAGTAGTATGTGGCCGCTGAACACTGAAGCTTTCTTT.